The present TCR beta chain was sequenced within a study of PD-1 blockade in classical Hodgkin lymphoma. Some clones are missing from TCRdb's copy, which holds only in-frame ones; the method was immunoSEQ multiplex PCR. The sample has about 18,000 clones; around 75% are singletons. The sample's time point: cycle 4 day 1 (C4D1), after six to seven weeks of nivolumab. No patient escaped relapse after autologous stem cell transplantation, and brentuximab vedotin exposure varied. Negative magnetic selection isolated CD4+ T cells from thawed PBMCs. V shed 3 bases and J shed 4 bases, with 14 bases lying between them. CDR3 length: 15 amino acids. The germline CDR1 and CDR2 sequences are SGHNT and YENEEA.

The chain links TRBV11-3 to TRBJ2-3; D gene uncertain. The clonotype was recovered from a human donor with classical Hodgkin lymphoma. Here the sequenced sample was CD4+ T cells from blood, taken before the fourth cycle of nivolumab. For the CDR3, the DNA is TGTGCCAGCAGCTTCGACGGTGCTAGTGCAGATACGCAGTATTTT. This encodes CASSFDGASADTQYF.